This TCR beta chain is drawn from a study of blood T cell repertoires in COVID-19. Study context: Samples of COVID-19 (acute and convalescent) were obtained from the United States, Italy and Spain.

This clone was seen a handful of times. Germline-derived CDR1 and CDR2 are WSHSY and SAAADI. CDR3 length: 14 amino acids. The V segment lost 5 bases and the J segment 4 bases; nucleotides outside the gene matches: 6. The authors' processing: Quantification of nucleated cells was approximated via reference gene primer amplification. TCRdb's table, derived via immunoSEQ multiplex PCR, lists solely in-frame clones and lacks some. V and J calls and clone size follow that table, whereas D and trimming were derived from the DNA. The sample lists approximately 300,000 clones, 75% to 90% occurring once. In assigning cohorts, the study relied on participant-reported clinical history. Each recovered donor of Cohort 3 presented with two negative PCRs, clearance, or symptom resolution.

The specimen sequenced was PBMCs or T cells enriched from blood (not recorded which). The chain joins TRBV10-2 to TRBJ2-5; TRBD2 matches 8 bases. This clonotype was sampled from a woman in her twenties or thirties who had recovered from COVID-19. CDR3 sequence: CASSSGSKIETQYF. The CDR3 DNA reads TGCGCCAGCAGTAGCGGGAGTAAAATAGAGACCCAGTACTTC.